The clone carrying this TCR beta chain was recorded only once. Participants were aged about 18 to 90 years, lived in roughly 23 US areas, and enrolled virtually. In assigning cohorts, the study relied on participant-reported clinical history. This table comes from immunoSEQ multiplex PCR, and its TCRdb copy is limited to in-frame clones, with some not included. The sample has about 340,000 clones; 70% to 90% are singletons. This specimen belongs to a study of blood T cell repertoires in COVID-19. On the study more broadly: The origin of the acute and convalescent COVID-19 samples was the United States, Italy and Spain.

The CDR3 runs 14 residues. Trimming took off 5 bases at V and 2 bases at J, with 13 bases between the two ends. The germline gives CDR1 SGHNT, CDR2 YYREEE (reference sequence). The chain is built from TRBV5-4 and TRBJ1-1, with D possibly being TRBD1 (5 bases). The sequencing input was PBMCs or T cells enriched from blood (not recorded which). This receptor was obtained from a woman aged 40 to 49 with acute COVID-19. CDR3: CASRKEGLNTEAFF. The CDR3 DNA is TGTGCCAGCAGAAAGGAGGGACTTAACACTGAAGCTTTCTTT.